This paragraph covers one TCR beta chain sequence. This sample stems from a study of blood T cell repertoires in COVID-19. Trimming cost V 5 bases and J 5 bases; bases outside gene matches: 8. The CDR3 is 15 residues long. The germline V gene encodes CDR1 LGHNA and CDR2 YSLEER. Libraries were prepared by immunoSEQ multiplex PCR; TCRdb keeps only in-frame clonotypes and omits some of them. In the table there are tens of thousands of clones, 81% of which are singletons. The TCR comes from a man older than 75 with active or convalescent COVID-19. Specimen: peripheral blood. The J gene is TRBJ2-7, the V gene TRBV4-3; 11 bases match TRBD2. CDR3 loop: CASSAQLAGVDEQYF. CDR3 bases: TGCGCCAGCAGCGCCCAACTAGCGGGGGTCGACGAGCAGTACTTC.